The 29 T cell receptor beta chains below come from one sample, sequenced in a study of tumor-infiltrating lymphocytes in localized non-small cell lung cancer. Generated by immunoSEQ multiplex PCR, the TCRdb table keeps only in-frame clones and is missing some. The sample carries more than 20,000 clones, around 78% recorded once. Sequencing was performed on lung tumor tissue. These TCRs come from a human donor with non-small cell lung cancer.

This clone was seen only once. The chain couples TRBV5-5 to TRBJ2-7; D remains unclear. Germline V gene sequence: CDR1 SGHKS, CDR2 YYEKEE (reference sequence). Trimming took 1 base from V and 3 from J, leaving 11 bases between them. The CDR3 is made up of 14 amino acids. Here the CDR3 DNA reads TGTGCCAGCAGCTTGCCGGGCCAGGACTACGAGCAGTACTTC. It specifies CASSLPGQDYEQYF.

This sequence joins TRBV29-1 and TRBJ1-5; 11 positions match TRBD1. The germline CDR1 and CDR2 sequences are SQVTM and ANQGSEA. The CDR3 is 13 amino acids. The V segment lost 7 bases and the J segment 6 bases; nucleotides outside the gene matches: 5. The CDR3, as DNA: TGCAGCGCCGGGACAGGGGGGTCTCAGCCCCAGCATTTT. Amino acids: CSAGTGGSQPQHF.

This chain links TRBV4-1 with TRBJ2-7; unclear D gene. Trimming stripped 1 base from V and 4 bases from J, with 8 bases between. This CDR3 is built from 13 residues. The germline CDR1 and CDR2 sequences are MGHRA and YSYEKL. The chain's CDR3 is CASSQVHEYEQYF. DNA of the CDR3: TGCGCCAGCAGCCAAGTACATGAATACGAGCAGTACTTC.

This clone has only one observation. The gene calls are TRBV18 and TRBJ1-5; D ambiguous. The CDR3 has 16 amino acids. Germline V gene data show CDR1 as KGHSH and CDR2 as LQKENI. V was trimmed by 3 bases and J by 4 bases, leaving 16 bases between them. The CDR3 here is CASSPSGREINQPQHF. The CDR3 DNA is TGTGCCAGCTCACCCAGCGGACGGGAGATTAATCAGCCCCAGCATTTT. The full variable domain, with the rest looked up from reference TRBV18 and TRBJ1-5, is NAGVMQNPRHLVRRRGQEARLRCSPMKGHSHVYWYRQLPEEGLKFMVYLQKENIIDESGMPKERFSAEFPKEGPSILRIQQVVRGDSAAYFCASSPSGREINQPQHFGDGTRLSIL.

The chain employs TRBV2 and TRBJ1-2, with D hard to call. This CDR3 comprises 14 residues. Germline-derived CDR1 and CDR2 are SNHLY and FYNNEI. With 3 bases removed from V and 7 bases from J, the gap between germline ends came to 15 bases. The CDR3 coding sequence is TGTGCCAGCAGTGAGACACCCCGCTACGGTGGCTACACCTTC. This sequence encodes CASSETPRYGGYTF.

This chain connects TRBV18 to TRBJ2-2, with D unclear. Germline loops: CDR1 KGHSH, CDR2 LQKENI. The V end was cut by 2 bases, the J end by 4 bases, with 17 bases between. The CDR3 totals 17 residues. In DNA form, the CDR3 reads TGTGCCAGCTCACCAATCACCTGGCAGTCTCGCACCGGGGAGCTGTTTTTT. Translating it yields CASSPITWQSRTGELFF.

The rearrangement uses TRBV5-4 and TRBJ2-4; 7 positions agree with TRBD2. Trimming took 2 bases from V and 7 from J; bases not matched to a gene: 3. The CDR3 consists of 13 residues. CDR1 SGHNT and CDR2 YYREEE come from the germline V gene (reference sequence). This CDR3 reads CASSFREGNIQYF. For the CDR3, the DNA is TGTGCCAGCAGCTTCAGGGAGGGGAACATTCAGTACTTC.

The CDR3: CASSLVGSGRVVASPLHF. The CDR3 DNA follows: TGTGCCAGCAGCTTAGTGGGGTCCGGCAGGGTAGTTGCTTCACCCCTCCACTTT. The chain carries TRBV7-2 and TRBJ1-6; D is perhaps TRBD1 (5 bases). CDR1 is SGHTA, CDR2 FQGNSA, per germline. The V gene lost 1 base and the J gene lost 9 bases, with 22 bases spanning the gap. The CDR3 runs 18 residues.

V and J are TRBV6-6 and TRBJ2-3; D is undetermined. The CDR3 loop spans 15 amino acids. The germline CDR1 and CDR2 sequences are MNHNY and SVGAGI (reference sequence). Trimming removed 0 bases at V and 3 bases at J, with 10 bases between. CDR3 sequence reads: CASSYSITITDTQYF. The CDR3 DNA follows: TGTGCCAGCAGTTACTCGATAACAATTACAGATACGCAGTATTTT.

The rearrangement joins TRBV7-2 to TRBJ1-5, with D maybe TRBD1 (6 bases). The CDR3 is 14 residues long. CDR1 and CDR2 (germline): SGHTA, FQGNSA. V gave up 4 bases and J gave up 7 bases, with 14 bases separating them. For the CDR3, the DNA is TGTGCCAGCAGCTACGGGGGGGCAGGCCAGCCCCAGCATTTT. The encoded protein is CASSYGGAGQPQHF.

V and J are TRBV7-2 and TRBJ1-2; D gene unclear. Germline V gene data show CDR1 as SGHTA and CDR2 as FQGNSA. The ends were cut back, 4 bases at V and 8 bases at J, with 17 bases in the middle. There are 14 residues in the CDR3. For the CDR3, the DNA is TGTGCCAGCAGCTACGCCCGAGGAGGGTGGGGCTACACCTTC. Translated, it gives CASSYARGGWGYTF.

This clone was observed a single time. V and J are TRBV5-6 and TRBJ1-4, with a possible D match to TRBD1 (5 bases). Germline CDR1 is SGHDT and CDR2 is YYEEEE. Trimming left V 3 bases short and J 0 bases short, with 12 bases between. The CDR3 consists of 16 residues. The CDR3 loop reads CASSSRGGATNEKLFF. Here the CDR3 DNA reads TGTGCCAGCAGCTCCCGGGGGGGGGCAACTAATGAAAAACTGTTTTTT. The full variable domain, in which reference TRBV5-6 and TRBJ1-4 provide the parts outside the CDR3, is DAGVTQSPTHLIKTRGQQVTLRCSPKSGHDTVSWYQQALGQGPQFIFQYYEEEERQRGNFPDRFSGHQFPNYSSELNVNALLLGDSALYLCASSSRGGATNEKLFFGSGTQLSVL.

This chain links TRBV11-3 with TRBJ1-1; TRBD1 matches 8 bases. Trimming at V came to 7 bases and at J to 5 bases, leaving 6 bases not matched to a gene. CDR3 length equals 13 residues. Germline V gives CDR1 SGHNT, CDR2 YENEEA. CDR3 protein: CASKDRDATEAFF. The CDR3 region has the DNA TGTGCCAGCAAGGACAGGGACGCAACTGAAGCTTTCTTT.

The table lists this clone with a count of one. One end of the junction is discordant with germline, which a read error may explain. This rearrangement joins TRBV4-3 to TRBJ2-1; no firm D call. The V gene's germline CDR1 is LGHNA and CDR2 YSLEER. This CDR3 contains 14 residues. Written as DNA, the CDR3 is TGCGCCAGCAGCCAAGTGGGCTCCGACAATGAGCAGTTCTTC. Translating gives CASSQVGSDNEQFF.

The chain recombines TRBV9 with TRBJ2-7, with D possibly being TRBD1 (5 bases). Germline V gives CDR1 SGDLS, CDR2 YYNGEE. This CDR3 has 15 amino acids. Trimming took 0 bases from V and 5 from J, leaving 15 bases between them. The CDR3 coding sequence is TGTGCCAGCAGCGTAGTATCAGGGTTCGGCAACGAGCAGTACTTC. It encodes CASSVVSGFGNEQYF.

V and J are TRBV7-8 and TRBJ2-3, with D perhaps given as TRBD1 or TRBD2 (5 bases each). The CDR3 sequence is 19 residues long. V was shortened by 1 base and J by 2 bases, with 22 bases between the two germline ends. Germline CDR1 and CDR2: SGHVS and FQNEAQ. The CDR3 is CASSLGYRGERAHTDTQYF. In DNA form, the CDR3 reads TGTGCCAGCAGCTTAGGATATAGAGGGGAGAGGGCGCACACAGATACGCAGTATTTT.

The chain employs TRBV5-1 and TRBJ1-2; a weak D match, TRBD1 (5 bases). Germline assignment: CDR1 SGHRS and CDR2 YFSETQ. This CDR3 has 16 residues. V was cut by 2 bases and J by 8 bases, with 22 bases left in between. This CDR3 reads CASSLGADPTLGGYTF. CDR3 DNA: TGCGCCAGCAGCTTAGGGGCAGACCCAACCCTCGGAGGCTACACCTTC.

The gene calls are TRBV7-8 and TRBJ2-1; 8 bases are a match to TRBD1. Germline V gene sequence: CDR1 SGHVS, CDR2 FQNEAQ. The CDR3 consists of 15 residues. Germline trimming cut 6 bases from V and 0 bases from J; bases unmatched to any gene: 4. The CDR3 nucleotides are TGTGCCAGCAGTCGACAGGGGAGCTCCTACAATGAGCAGTTCTTC. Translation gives CASSRQGSSYNEQFF.

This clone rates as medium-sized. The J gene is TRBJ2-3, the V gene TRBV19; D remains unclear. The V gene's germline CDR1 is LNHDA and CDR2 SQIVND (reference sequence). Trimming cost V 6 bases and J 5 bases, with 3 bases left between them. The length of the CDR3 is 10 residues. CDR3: CASRGDTQYF. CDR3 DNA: TGTGCCAGTAGGGGAGATACGCAGTATTTT.

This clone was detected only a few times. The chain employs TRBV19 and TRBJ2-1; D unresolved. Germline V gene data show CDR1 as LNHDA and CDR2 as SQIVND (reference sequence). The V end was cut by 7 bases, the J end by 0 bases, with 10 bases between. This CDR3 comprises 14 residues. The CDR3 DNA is TGTGCCAGTACCAAAGACTCCTCCTACAATGAGCAGTTCTTC. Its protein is CASTKDSSYNEQFF.

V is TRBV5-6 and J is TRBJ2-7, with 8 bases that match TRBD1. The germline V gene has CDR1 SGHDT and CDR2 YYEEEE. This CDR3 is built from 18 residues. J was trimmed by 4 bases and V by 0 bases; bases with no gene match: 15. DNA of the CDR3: TGTGCCAGCAGCTTGGCCGGGGACAGGACAGGGAGTAAGTACGAGCAGTACTTC. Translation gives CASSLAGDRTGSKYEQYF. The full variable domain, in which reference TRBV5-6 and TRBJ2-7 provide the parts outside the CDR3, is DAGVTQSPTHLIKTRGQQVTLRCSPKSGHDTVSWYQQALGQGPQFIFQYYEEEERQRGNFPDRFSGHQFPNYSSELNVNALLLGDSALYLCASSLAGDRTGSKYEQYFGPGTRLTVT.

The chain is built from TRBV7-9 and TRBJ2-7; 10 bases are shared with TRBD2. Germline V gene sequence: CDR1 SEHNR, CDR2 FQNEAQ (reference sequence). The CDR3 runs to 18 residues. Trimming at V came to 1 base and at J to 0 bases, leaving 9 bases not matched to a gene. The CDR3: CASSLDYLAGAYSYEQYF. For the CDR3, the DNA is TGTGCCAGCAGCTTAGACTATCTAGCGGGGGCTTACTCCTACGAGCAGTACTTC. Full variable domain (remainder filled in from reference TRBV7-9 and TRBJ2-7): DTGVSQNPRHKITKRGQNVTFRCDPISEHNRLYWYRQTLGQGPEFLTYFQNEAQLEKSRLLSDRFSAERPKGSFSTLEIQRTEQGDSAMYLCASSLDYLAGAYSYEQYFGPGTRLTVT.

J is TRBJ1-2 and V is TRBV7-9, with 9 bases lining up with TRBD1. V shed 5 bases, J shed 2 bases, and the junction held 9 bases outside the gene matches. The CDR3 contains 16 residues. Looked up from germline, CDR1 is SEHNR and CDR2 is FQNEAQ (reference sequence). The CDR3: CASSHLGQGRNYGYTF. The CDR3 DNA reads TGTGCCAGCAGCCACCTTGGACAGGGGAGGAACTATGGCTACACCTTC.

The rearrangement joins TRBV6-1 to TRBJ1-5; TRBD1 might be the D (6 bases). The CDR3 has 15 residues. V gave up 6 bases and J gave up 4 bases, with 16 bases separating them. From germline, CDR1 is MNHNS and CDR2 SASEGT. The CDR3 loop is CASRISQGRNQPQHF. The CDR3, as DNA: TGTGCCAGCAGAATTTCTCAGGGGCGGAATCAGCCCCAGCATTTT.

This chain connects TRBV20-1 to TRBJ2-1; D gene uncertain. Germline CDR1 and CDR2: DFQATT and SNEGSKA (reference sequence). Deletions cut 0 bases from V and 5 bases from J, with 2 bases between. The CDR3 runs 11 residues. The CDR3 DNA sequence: TGCAGTGCTAGAGACAACAATGAGCAGTTCTTC. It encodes CSARDNNEQFF.

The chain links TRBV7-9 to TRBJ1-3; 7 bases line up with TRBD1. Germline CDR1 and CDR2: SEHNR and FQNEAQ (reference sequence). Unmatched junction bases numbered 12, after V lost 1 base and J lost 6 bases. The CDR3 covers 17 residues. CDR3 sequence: CASSLVRGKGAANTIYF. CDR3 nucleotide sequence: TGTGCCAGCAGCTTAGTTCGAGGGAAGGGGGCTGCAAACACCATATATTTT. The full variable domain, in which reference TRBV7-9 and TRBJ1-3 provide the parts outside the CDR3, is DTGVSQNPRHKITKRGQNVTFRCDPISEHNRLYWYRQTLGQGPEFLTYFQNEAQLEKSRLLSDRFSAERPKGSFSTLEIQRTEQGDSAMYLCASSLVRGKGAANTIYFGEGSWLTVV.

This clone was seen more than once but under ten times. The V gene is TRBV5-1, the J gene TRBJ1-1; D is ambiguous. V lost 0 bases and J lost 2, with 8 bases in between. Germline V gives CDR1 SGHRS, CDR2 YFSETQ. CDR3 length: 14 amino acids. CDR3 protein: CASSLDSTNTEAFF. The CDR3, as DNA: TGCGCCAGCAGCTTGGACAGTACAAACACTGAAGCTTTCTTT.

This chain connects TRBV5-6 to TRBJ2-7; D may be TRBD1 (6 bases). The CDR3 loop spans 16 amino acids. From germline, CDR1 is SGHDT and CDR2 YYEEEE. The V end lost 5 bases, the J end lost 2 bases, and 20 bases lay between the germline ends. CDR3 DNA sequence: TGTGCCAGCAGGCTCTCAACAGGGTTCCTTACCTACGAGCAGTACGTC. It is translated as CASRLSTGFLTYEQYV.

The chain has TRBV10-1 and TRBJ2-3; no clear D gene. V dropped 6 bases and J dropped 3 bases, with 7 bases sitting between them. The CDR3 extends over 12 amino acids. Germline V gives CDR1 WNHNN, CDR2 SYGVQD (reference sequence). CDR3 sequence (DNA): TGCGCCAGCAGCCCCGCGACAGATACGCAGTATTTT. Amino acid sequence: CASSPATDTQYF.